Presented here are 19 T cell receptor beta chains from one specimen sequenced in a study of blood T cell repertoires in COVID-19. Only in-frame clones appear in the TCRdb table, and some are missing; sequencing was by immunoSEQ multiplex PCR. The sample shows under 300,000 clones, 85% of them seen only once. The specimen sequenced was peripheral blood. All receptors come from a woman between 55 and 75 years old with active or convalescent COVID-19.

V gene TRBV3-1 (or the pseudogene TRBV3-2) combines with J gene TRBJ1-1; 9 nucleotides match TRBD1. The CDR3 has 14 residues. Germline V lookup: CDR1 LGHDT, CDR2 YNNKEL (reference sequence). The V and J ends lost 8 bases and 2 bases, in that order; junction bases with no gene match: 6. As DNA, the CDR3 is TGTGCCAGCGATACAGGGGGCGGAAACACTGAAGCTTTCTTT. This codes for CASDTGGGNTEAFF.

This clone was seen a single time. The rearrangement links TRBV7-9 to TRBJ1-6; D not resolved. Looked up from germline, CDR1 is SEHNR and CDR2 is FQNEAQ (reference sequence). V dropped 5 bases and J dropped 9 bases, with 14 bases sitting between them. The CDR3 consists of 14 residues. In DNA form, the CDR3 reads TGTGCCAGCAGCCCCTCATTACCGGGTTCACCCCTCCACTTT. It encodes CASSPSLPGSPLHF.

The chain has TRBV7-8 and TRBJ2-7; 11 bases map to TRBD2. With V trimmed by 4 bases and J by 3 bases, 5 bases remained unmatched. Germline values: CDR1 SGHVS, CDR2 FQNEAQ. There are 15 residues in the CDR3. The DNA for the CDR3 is TGTGCCAGCAGCTCCGGACTAGCGGGCTTCTACGAGCAGTACTTC. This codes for CASSSGLAGFYEQYF.

This CDR3 is CASSLSPRMNTEAFF. The CDR3 DNA is TGCGCCAGCAGCTTGTCCCCCAGGATGAACACTGAAGCTTTCTTT. The rearrangement joins TRBV5-1 to TRBJ1-1; D call uncertain. Trimming pared 1 base from V and 0 bases from J, leaving 10 bases between. Germline-derived CDR1 and CDR2 are SGHRS and YFSETQ. This CDR3 region has 15 residues.

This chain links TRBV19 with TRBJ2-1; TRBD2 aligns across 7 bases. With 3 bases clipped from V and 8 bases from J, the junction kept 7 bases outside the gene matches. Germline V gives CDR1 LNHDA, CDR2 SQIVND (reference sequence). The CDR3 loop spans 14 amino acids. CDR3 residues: CASSIRDYQYEQFF. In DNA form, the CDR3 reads TGTGCCAGTAGTATCCGGGACTATCAGTATGAGCAGTTCTTC.

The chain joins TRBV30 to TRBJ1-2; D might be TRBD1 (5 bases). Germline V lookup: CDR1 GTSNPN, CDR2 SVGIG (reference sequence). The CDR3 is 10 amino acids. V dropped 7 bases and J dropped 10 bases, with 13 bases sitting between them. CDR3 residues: CASRGTYYTF. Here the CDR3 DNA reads TGTGCCTCAAGGGGCACTTACTACACCTTC.

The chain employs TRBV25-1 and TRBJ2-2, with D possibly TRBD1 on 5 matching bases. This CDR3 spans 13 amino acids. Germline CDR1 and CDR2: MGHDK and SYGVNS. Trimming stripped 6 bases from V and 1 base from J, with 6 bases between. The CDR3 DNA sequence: TGTGCCAGCAGAACAGGGAACACCGGGGAGCTGTTTTTT. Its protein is CASRTGNTGELFF.

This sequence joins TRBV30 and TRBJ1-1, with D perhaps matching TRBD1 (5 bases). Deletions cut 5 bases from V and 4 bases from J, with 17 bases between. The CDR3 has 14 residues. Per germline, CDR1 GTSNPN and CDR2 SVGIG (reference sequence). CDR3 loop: CAWDPAGGGTEAFF. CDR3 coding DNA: TGTGCCTGGGACCCGGCGGGGGGTGGCACTGAAGCTTTCTTT.

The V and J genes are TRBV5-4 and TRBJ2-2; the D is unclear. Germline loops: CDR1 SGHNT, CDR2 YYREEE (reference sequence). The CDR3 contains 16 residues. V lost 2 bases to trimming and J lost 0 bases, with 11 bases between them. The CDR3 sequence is CASSLGVTTNTGELFF. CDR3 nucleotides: TGTGCCAGCAGCTTAGGTGTGACAACGAACACCGGGGAGCTGTTTTTT.

The CDR3 here is CASSGIQGADNQPQHF. The CDR3, as DNA: TGTGCCAGCAGTGGAATACAGGGGGCCGACAATCAGCCCCAGCATTTT. This chain uses TRBV6-1 with TRBJ1-5, with 9 bases identical to TRBD1. Germline-derived CDR1 and CDR2 are MNHNS and SASEGT. The ends lost 4 bases at V and 3 bases at J; junction bases unmatched: 7. The CDR3 sequence is 16 residues long.

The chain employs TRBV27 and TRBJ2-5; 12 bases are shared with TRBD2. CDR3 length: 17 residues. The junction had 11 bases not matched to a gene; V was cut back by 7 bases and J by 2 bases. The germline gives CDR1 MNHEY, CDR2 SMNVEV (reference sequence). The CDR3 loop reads CASKRTSGISGQETQYF. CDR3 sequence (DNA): TGTGCCAGCAAAAGGACTAGCGGGATATCGGGTCAAGAGACCCAGTACTTC.

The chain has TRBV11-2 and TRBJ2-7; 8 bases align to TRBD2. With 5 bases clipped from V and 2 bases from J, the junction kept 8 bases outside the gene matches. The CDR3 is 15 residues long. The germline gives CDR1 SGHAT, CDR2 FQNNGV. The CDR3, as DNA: TGTGCCAGCAGCCCCGGACTAGCCGGGGCCTACGAGCAGTACGTC. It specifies CASSPGLAGAYEQYV.

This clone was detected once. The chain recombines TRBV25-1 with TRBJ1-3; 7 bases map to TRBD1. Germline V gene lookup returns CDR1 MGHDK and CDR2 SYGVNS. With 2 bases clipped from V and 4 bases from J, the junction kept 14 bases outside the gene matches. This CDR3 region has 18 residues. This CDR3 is CASSESGSAGGSGNTIYF. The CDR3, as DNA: TGTGCCAGCAGTGAAAGTGGGAGCGCAGGGGGTAGCGGAAACACCATATATTTT.

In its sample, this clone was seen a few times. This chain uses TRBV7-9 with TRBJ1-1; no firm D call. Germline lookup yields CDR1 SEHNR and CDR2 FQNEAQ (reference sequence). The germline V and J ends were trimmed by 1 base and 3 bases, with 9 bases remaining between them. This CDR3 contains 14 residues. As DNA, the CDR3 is TGTGCCAGCAGCTTAGGGCTCCCTGACACTGAAGCTTTCTTT. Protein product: CASSLGLPDTEAFF.

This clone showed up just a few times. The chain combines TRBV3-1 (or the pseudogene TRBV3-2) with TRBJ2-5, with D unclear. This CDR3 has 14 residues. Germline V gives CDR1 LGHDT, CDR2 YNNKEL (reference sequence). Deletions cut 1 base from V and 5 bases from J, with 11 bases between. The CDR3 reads CASSQGSRSETQYF. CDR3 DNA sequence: TGTGCCAGCAGCCAAGGCTCTAGGTCCGAGACCCAGTACTTC.

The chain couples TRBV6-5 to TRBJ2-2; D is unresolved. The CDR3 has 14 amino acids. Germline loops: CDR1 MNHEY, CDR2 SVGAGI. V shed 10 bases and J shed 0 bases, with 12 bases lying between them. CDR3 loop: CATARSPNTGELFF. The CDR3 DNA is TGTGCCACAGCTCGGAGCCCGAACACCGGGGAGCTGTTTTTT.

Here the CDR3 DNA reads TGTGCCAGCAGTGTCCCGGGACAGGGAGGGGGAACTAATGAAAAACTGTTTTTT. Its protein is CASSVPGQGGGTNEKLFF. The rearrangement joins TRBV28 to TRBJ1-4; 9 bases map to TRBD1. V lost 5 bases to trimming and J lost 1 base; unmatched junction nucleotides: 11. The CDR3 extends over 18 amino acids. Germline-derived CDR1 and CDR2 are MDHEN and SYDVKM.

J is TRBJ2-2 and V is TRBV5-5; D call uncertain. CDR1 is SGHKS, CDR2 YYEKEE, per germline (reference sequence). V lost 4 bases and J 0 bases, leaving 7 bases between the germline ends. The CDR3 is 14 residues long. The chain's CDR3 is CASSPRTNTGELFF. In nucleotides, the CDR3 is TGTGCCAGCAGCCCGAGGACGAACACCGGGGAGCTGTTTTTT.

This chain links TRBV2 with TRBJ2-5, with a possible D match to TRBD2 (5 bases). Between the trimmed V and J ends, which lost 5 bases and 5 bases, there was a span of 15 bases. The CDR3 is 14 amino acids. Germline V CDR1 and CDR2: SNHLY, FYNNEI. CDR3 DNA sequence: TGTGCCAGCAGTACCGACTACCTGGGGGAGACCCAGTACTTC. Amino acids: CASSTDYLGETQYF.